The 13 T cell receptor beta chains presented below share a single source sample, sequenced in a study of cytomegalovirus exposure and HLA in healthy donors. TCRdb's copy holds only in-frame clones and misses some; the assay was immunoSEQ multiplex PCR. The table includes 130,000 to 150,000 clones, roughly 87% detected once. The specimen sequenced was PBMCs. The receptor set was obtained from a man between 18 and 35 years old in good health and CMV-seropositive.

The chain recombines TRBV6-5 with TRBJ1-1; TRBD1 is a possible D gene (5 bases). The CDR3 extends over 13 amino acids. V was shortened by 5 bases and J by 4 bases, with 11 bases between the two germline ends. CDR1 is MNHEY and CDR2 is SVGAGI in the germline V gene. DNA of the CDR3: TGTGCCAGCAGTGCCACAGGAGCCACTGAAGCTTTCTTT. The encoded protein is CASSATGATEAFF.

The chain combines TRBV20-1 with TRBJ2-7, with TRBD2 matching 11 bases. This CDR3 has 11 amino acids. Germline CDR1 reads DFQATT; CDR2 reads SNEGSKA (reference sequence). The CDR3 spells CNGTSGYEQYF. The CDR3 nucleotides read TGCAACGGGACTAGCGGCTACGAGCAGTACTTC.

In nucleotides, the CDR3 is TGTGCCAGCAGCCCACTTGGAGGTGGTAGAAACACCATATATTTT. It specifies CASSPLGGGRNTIYF. The V call is TRBV5-5, the J call TRBJ1-3; no clear D. V was shortened by 4 bases and J by 5 bases, with 16 bases between the two germline ends. CDR3 length equals 15 residues. The germline CDR1 and CDR2 sequences are SGHKS and YYEKEE (reference sequence).

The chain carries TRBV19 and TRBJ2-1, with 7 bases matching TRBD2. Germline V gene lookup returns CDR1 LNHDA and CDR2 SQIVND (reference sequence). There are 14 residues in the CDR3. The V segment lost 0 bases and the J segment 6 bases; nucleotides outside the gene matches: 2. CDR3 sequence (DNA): TGTGCCAGTAGTATAGATAGCGGGCCCAATGAGCAGTTCTTC. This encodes CASSIDSGPNEQFF. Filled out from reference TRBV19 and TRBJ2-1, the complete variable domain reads DGGITQSPKYLFRKEGQNVTLSCEQNLNHDAMYWYRQDPGQGLRLIYYSQIVNDFQKGDIAEGYSVSREKKESFPLTVTSAQKNPTAFYLCASSIDSGPNEQFFGPGTRLTVL.

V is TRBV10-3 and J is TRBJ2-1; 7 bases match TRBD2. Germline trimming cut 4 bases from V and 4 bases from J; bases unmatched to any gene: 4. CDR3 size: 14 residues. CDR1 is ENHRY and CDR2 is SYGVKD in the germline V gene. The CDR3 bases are TGTGCCATCAGTGTTGGGGGGGATTACAATGAGCAGTTCTTC. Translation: CAISVGGDYNEQFF.

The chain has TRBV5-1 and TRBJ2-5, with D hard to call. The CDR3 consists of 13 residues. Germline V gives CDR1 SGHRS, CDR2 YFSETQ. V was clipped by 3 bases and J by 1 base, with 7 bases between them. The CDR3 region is CASSSLPQETQYF. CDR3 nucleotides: TGCGCCAGCAGCTCTCTTCCCCAAGAGACCCAGTACTTC.

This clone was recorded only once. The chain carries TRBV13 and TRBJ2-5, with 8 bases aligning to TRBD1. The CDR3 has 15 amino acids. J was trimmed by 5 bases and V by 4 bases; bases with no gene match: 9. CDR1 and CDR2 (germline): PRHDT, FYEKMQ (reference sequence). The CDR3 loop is CASSSGGAGGETQYF. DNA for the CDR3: TGTGCCAGCAGCTCAGGGGGCGCGGGTGGGGAGACCCAGTACTTC.

This CDR3 is CASSLDRVGTEAFF. CDR3 DNA: TGTGCCAGCAGCTTAGACAGGGTGGGGACTGAAGCTTTCTTT. The chain recombines TRBV11-2 with TRBJ1-1; the D gene is possibly TRBD1 (5 bases). Germline V gene lookup returns CDR1 SGHAT and CDR2 FQNNGV. This CDR3 spans 14 amino acids. Between the trimmed V and J ends, which lost 0 bases and 5 bases, there was a span of 10 bases.

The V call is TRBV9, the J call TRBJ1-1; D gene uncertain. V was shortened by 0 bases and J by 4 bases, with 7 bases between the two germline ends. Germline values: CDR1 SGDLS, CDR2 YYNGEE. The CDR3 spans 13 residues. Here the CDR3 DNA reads TGTGCCAGCAGCGTAGAGGGAGCCACTGAAGCTTTCTTT. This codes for CASSVEGATEAFF.

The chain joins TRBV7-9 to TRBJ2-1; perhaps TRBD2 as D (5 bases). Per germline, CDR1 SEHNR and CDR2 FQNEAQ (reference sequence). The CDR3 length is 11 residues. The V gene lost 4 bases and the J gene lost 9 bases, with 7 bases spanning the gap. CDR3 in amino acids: CASSSEGEQFF. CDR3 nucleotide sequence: TGTGCCAGCAGCTCAGAGGGTGAGCAGTTCTTC.

The CDR3 DNA is TGTGCCTGGAGTGTACTTCGTGAGAGAGAGACCCAGTACTTC. Its translation: CAWSVLRERETQYF. The chain couples TRBV30 to TRBJ2-5; D is ambiguous. The CDR3 is 14 residues long. Trimming pared 0 bases from V and 4 bases from J, leaving 12 bases between. Germline V gives CDR1 GTSNPN, CDR2 SVGIG (reference sequence).

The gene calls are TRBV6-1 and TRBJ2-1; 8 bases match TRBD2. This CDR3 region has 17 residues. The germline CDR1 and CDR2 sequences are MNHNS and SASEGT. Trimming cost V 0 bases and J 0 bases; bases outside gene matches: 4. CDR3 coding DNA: TGTGCCAGCAGTGAAGCGGGGCGGGGGGTCTCCTACAATGAGCAGTTCTTC. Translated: CASSEAGRGVSYNEQFF.

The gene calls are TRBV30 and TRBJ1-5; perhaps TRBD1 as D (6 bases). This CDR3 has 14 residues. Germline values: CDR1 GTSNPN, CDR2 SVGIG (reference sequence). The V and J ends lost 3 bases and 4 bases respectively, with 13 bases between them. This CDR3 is CAWSGGQGNQPQHF. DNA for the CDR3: TGTGCCTGGAGCGGGGGGCAGGGAAATCAGCCCCAGCATTTT. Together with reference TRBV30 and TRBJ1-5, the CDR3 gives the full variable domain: SQTIHQWPATLVQPVGSPLSLECTVEGTSNPNLYWYRQAAGRGLQLLFYSVGIGQISSEVPQNLSASRPQDRQFILSSKKLLLSDSGFYLCAWSGGQGNQPQHFGDGTRLSIL.